One and the same sample provided the 29 T cell receptor beta chains below, sequenced in a study of OX40 agonist ivuxolimab in advanced cancers. Produced via immunoSEQ multiplex PCR; TCRdb's table is partial and in-frame only. The sample has 30,000 to 35,000 clones; 65% to 90% are singletons. The source material was CD4+ or CD8+ T cells sorted from blood, sampled in a trial of the OX40 agonist ivuxolimab. The receptor set was obtained from an adult with an advanced solid tumor such as melanoma, head and neck, liver or kidney cancer.

This rearrangement joins TRBV18 to TRBJ1-4; D not resolved. The CDR3 loop spans 15 amino acids. Germline values: CDR1 KGHSH, CDR2 LQKENI. The V gene lost 2 bases and the J gene lost 0 bases, with 7 bases spanning the gap. The CDR3 DNA reads TGTGCCAGCTCACCATCCCAGCCAACTAATGAAAAACTGTTTTTT. This sequence encodes CASSPSQPTNEKLFF.

This rearrangement joins TRBV7-2 to TRBJ2-4; D is possibly TRBD2 (6 bases). Per the germline V gene, CDR1 is SGHTA and CDR2 is FQGNSA. This CDR3 is 16 amino acids long. Trimming pared 4 bases from V and 0 bases from J, leaving 13 bases between. CDR3 sequence: CASSSLAELAKNIQYF. DNA for the CDR3: TGTGCCAGCAGCTCCTTAGCGGAGTTAGCCAAAAACATTCAGTACTTC.

The chain joins TRBV6-4 to TRBJ2-7; 7 bases line up with TRBD1. The CDR3 has 15 residues. Germline CDR1 and CDR2: MRHNA and SNTAGT. V lost 5 bases, J lost 0 bases, and 7 bases stayed unmatched. CDR3 region: CASSPGAGGSYEQYF. The DNA for the CDR3 is TGTGCCAGCAGTCCCGGGGCAGGGGGCTCCTACGAGCAGTACTTC.

The J gene is TRBJ2-1, the V gene TRBV15, with 9 bases lining up with TRBD2. V shed 0 bases, J shed 5 bases, and the junction held 2 bases outside the gene matches. CDR3 size: 15 residues. Germline lookup yields CDR1 LNHNV and CDR2 YYDKDF (reference sequence). The CDR3 nucleotides read TGTGCCACCAGCAGAGAGGGACTAGCTGACAATGAGCAGTTCTTC. Translation gives CATSREGLADNEQFF.

V is TRBV5-1 and J is TRBJ2-2; D is perhaps TRBD1 (5 bases). Trimming cost V 0 bases and J 6 bases, with 12 bases left between them. CDR1 and CDR2 (germline): SGHRS, YFSETQ. CDR3 size: 15 residues. In DNA, the CDR3 is TGCGCCAGCAGCTTGGCGCAGGGCGAAGCCGGGGAGCTGTTTTTT. This codes for CASSLAQGEAGELFF.

CDR3 in DNA: TGTGCCAGTACCCGAGGGGGGGTTCAGCCCCAGCATTTT. This sequence encodes CASTRGGVQPQHF. This rearrangement joins TRBV19 to TRBJ1-5; possible D gene TRBD1, 6 bases. Between the trimmed V and J ends, which lost 7 bases and 6 bases, there was a span of 13 bases. Per the germline V gene, CDR1 is LNHDA and CDR2 is SQIVND (reference sequence). This CDR3 comprises 13 residues.

V gene TRBV2 combines with J gene TRBJ2-7, with 12 nucleotides matching TRBD2. The germline V gene encodes CDR1 SNHLY and CDR2 FYNNEI. With V trimmed by 6 bases and J by 5 bases, 8 bases remained unmatched. The CDR3 spans 15 residues. CDR3 sequence: CASRVTSGSGDEQYF. The CDR3 DNA is TGTGCCAGCAGGGTGACTAGCGGGAGTGGGGACGAGCAGTACTTC.

The V gene is TRBV4-3, the J gene TRBJ2-7, with D unclear. The germline V gene has CDR1 LGHNA and CDR2 YSLEER. This CDR3 comprises 15 residues. V lost 0 bases and J lost 0, with 9 bases in between. This CDR3 is CASSQDRAYSYEQYF. Written as DNA, the CDR3 is TGCGCCAGCAGCCAAGATCGGGCCTACTCCTACGAGCAGTACTTC.

The CDR3 DNA reads as TGTGCCAGCTCACCAAGGTCGCTAGCGGGAGTTTATGAGCAGTACTTC. Its translation is CASSPRSLAGVYEQYF. The rearrangement links TRBV18 to TRBJ2-7, with 10 bases lining up with TRBD2. Germline trimming cut 2 bases from V and 7 bases from J; bases unmatched to any gene: 11. The CDR3 contains 16 residues. CDR1 and CDR2 from the germline V gene are KGHSH and LQKENI.

CDR3: CASSTAGEWCYTF. The CDR3 DNA follows: TGTGCCAGCAGCACAGCAGGGGAGTGGTGCTACACCTTC. The chain uses TRBV7-2 and TRBJ1-2; possibly TRBD1 for D (6 bases). The CDR3 has 13 residues. Germline V gene lookup returns CDR1 SGHTA and CDR2 FQGNSA. Between the trimmed V and J ends, which lost 5 bases and 9 bases, there was a span of 16 bases. Full variable domain (rest looked up from reference TRBV7-2 and TRBJ1-2): GAGVSQSPSNKVTEKGKDVELRCDPISGHTALYWYRQSLGQGLEFLIYFQGNSAPDKSGLPSDRFSAERTGGSVSTLTIQRTQQEDSAVYLCASSTAGEWCYTFGSGTRLTVV.

The V and J genes are TRBV19 and TRBJ1-2; possibly TRBD1 for D (6 bases). Germline CDR1 is LNHDA and CDR2 is SQIVND (reference sequence). The CDR3 runs to 12 residues. V was trimmed by 9 bases and J by 8 bases, leaving 16 bases between them. CDR3 sequence (DNA): TGTGCCAGCCAAGGGGGGCGGAGAGGCTACACCTTC. It is translated as CASQGGRRGYTF.

J is TRBJ2-1 and V is TRBV6-5, with TRBD1 as a possible D gene (5 bases). The V end lost 6 bases, the J end lost 9 bases, and 15 bases lay between the germline ends. Germline V gene sequence: CDR1 MNHEY, CDR2 SVGAGI. The CDR3 sequence is 13 residues long. The CDR3 sequence is CASSPGRVGEQFF. In DNA form, the CDR3 reads TGTGCCAGCAGCCCCGGCAGGGTAGGTGAGCAGTTCTTC.

The chain recombines TRBV15 with TRBJ2-2; D unresolved. V lost 5 bases and J 5 bases, leaving 6 bases between the germline ends. Looked up from germline, CDR1 is LNHNV and CDR2 is YYDKDF (reference sequence). The CDR3 is made up of 12 amino acids. The CDR3 region has the DNA TGTGCCACCAGCTACGGAACCGGGGAGCTGTTTTTT. Encoded protein: CATSYGTGELFF.

The chain employs TRBV28 and TRBJ2-5, with D tentatively TRBD1 (5 bases). V dropped 6 bases and J dropped 5 bases, with 13 bases sitting between them. In germline, CDR1 is MDHEN, CDR2 SYDVKM. This CDR3 is built from 13 residues. The CDR3 bases are TGTGCCAGCAGCGCCCTGTCAGGGGAGACCCAGTACTTC. Protein product: CASSALSGETQYF.

The chain recombines TRBV30 with TRBJ1-2; D is possibly TRBD1 (5 bases). V lost 5 bases to trimming and J lost 8 bases, with 18 bases between them. CDR3 length: 13 amino acids. The germline CDR1 and CDR2 sequences are GTSNPN and SVGIG (reference sequence). The chain's CDR3 is CAWGRQSYEGYTF. The CDR3 bases are TGTGCCTGGGGGAGACAGTCCTACGAAGGCTACACCTTC.

This clone appeared a few times. The chain links TRBV27 to TRBJ2-3; D gene ambiguous. CDR1 is MNHEY, CDR2 SMNVEV, per germline (reference sequence). V was clipped by 3 bases and J by 2 bases, with 9 bases between them. The CDR3 is 14 amino acids. CDR3 bases: TGTGCCAGCAGTTTTCGCGGTAACACAGATACGCAGTATTTT. As protein: CASSFRGNTDTQYF.

This sequence joins TRBV2 and TRBJ2-3; TRBD2 matches 11 bases. The CDR3 contains 16 residues. V was pared by 6 bases and J by 4 bases, with 9 bases of the junction left unmatched. CDR1 SNHLY and CDR2 FYNNEI come from the germline V gene. DNA of the CDR3: TGTGCCAGCAGGGGCCTAGCGGGGGGTAGGTCAGATACGCAGTATTTT. Translated, it gives CASRGLAGGRSDTQYF.

The chain links TRBV5-1 to TRBJ1-3; 9 bases align to TRBD1. CDR3 length equals 14 residues. Germline V CDR1 and CDR2: SGHRS, YFSETQ. With 6 bases clipped from V and 8 bases from J, the junction kept 9 bases outside the gene matches. Written as DNA, the CDR3 is TGCGCCAGCAAACAGGGGGCTCGGGGAGACACCATATATTTT. Protein: CASKQGARGDTIYF.

The chain is built from TRBV4-1 and TRBJ1-2; D call uncertain. V shed 0 bases and J shed 6 bases, with 14 bases lying between them. The germline CDR1 and CDR2 sequences are MGHRA and YSYEKL. There are 15 residues in the CDR3. CDR3 in DNA: TGCGCCAGCAGCCAAGAATGGAGGTCAAGAGATGGCTACACCTTC. Encoded protein: CASSQEWRSRDGYTF.

The chain couples TRBV5-8 to TRBJ2-1, with 12 bases matching TRBD1. Germline V gene lookup returns CDR1 SGHTS and CDR2 YDEGEE. V lost 0 bases to trimming and J lost 8 bases; unmatched junction nucleotides: 9. The CDR3 contains 17 residues. CDR3: CASSLDFPGQGADEQFF. CDR3 DNA sequence: TGTGCCAGCAGCTTGGATTTCCCGGGACAGGGGGCCGATGAGCAGTTCTTC.

This clone turned up a few times. This sequence joins TRBV6-6 and TRBJ1-6; no definite D call. The CDR3 spans 14 residues. V was clipped by 2 bases and J by 7 bases, with 9 bases between them. The germline gives CDR1 MNHNY, CDR2 SVGAGI (reference sequence). The CDR3 region has the DNA TGTGCCAGCAGTTACGTCATAGGAAATTCACCCCTCCACTTT. Residues: CASSYVIGNSPLHF.

This chain uses TRBV11-2 with TRBJ1-1, with D possibly being TRBD1 (5 bases). V shed 5 bases and J shed 0 bases, with 13 bases lying between them. The length of the CDR3 is 15 residues. Germline CDR1 SGHAT, CDR2 FQNNGV. In nucleotides, the CDR3 is TGTGCCAGCAGCCTAATAGGACAAGTGAACACTGAAGCTTTCTTT. It codes for CASSLIGQVNTEAFF.

The chain uses TRBV7-2 and TRBJ2-7, with no clear D. Looked up from germline, CDR1 is SGHTA and CDR2 is FQGNSA. V was shortened by 6 bases and J by 0 bases, with 15 bases between the two germline ends. The CDR3 has 15 residues. CDR3 in amino acids: CASSPTGGSSYEQYF. The CDR3 DNA reads TGTGCCAGCAGTCCGACGGGCGGAAGCTCCTACGAGCAGTACTTC.

The V call is TRBV18, the J call TRBJ1-1; 7 nucleotides match TRBD1. V was clipped by 2 bases and J by 2 bases; unmatched bases: 5. The length of the CDR3 is 15 residues. The germline V gene encodes CDR1 KGHSH and CDR2 LQKENI. The CDR3 DNA reads TGTGCCAGCTCACCAGCGACAGGGCCAAACACTGAAGCTTTCTTT. This sequence encodes CASSPATGPNTEAFF. Full variable domain (remainder filled in from reference TRBV18 and TRBJ1-1): NAGVMQNPRHLVRRRGQEARLRCSPMKGHSHVYWYRQLPEEGLKFMVYLQKENIIDESGMPKERFSAEFPKEGPSILRIQQVVRGDSAAYFCASSPATGPNTEAFFGQGTRLTVV.

The chain joins TRBV4-3 to TRBJ1-6; 12 bases agree with TRBD1. CDR3 length equals 18 residues. Germline CDR1 LGHNA, CDR2 YSLEER. V lost 0 bases to trimming and J lost 8 bases; unmatched junction nucleotides: 8. The CDR3, as DNA: TGCGCCAGCAGCCAAGAAAAGGCGGGACAGGGGGCTCATTCACCCCTCCACTTT. Amino acids: CASSQEKAGQGAHSPLHF.

In this sample, this clone turned up a few times. The J gene is TRBJ2-1, the V gene TRBV7-6; tentative D call: TRBD1 (5 bases). Trimming stripped 2 bases from V and 5 bases from J, with 10 bases between. Germline CDR1 and CDR2: SGHVS and FNYEAQ. CDR3 length equals 14 residues. CDR3 sequence reads: CASSLLGQNNEQFF. The DNA for the CDR3 is TGTGCCAGCAGCTTATTGGGGCAGAACAATGAGCAGTTCTTC.

This chain uses TRBV27 with TRBJ2-1; 11 nucleotides match TRBD2. V lost 5 bases and J lost 15; bases outside the gene matches: 18. This CDR3 contains 16 residues. Germline lookup yields CDR1 MNHEY and CDR2 SMNVEV (reference sequence). The CDR3 region is CASSPEGQVILAGGFF. Here the CDR3 DNA reads TGTGCCAGCAGTCCAGAAGGACAAGTGATCCTAGCGGGAGGGTTCTTC.

This chain joins TRBV6-4 and TRBJ2-3; unclear D gene. Trimming cost V 5 bases and J 8 bases, with 14 bases left between them. The CDR3 totals 13 residues. Per germline, CDR1 MRHNA and CDR2 SNTAGT. CDR3 bases: TGTGCCAGCAGTCTGGACGGTGTTGGTACGCAGTATTTT. As protein: CASSLDGVGTQYF.

This clone has only a few counts. This chain uses TRBV9 with TRBJ2-5, with unresolved D. V lost 0 bases and J lost 4, with 7 bases in between. CDR3 length: 13 residues. Germline CDR1 SGDLS, CDR2 YYNGEE. DNA for the CDR3: TGTGCCAGCAGCGTAGGGATGGTAGAGACCCAGTACTTC. This translates into CASSVGMVETQYF.